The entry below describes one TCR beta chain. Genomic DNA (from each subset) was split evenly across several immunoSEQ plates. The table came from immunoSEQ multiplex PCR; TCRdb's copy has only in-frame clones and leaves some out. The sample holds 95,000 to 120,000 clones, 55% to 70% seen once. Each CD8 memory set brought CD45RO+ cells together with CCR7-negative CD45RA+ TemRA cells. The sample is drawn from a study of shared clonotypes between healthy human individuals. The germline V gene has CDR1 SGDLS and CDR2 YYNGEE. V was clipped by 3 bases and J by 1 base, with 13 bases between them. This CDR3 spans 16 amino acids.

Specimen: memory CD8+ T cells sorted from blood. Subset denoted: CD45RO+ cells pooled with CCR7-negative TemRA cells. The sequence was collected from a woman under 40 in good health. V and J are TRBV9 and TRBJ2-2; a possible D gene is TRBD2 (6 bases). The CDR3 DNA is TGTGCCAGCAGCGCCTCTAGCGTCGAGAACACCGGGGAGCTGTTTTTT. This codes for CASSASSVENTGELFF.